This T cell receptor (beta chain) was obtained from a study of CD8 T cells in Susac syndrome. This CDR3 has 14 residues. Per the germline V gene, CDR1 is SNHLY and CDR2 is FYNNEI. Losses at the gene ends were 8 bases for V and 4 bases for J; bases not matched to a gene: 9. An input of about 0.45 to 1 ug of RNA was subjected to reverse transcription using random hexamers. With immunoSEQ multiplex PCR, TCR beta CDR3 was amplified across 54 Vbeta and 13 Jbeta. TCRdb called the immunoSEQ multiplex PCR reads again in MiXCR, with one record for every CDR3 protein. The data contain 100,000 to 150,000 distinct CDR3 sequences, 90% to 95% of them singletons.

The sequenced sample was CD4+ T cells from PBMCs. The V call is TRBV2, the J call TRBJ2-5, with TRBD2 matching 8 bases. This TCR came from a human donor in good health. CDR3 loop: CASPGLSGRETQYF. In nucleotides, the CDR3 is TGTGCCAGCCCCGGATTGAGCGGGAGAGAGACCCAGTACTTC.